These T cell receptor beta chains were read from a single sample in a study of T-cell memory formation after mild COVID-19. TCRdb processed the 5' RACE reads anew with MiXCR; each CDR3 protein has one entry. The sample contains approximately 150,000 distinct CDR3 sequences, roughly 19% of which appear only once. The material sequenced was PBMCs or a T cell subset sorted from them (not recorded which). All receptors derive from an adult woman who had mild COVID-19 (a few samples of this study predate the infection). Cell type and time point are not known. Both conserved end residues are part of each CDR3. A D gene is named only where the DNA matches it firmly. Part of the rows lack a size; the others show once, few, many or a class for expanded clones.

TGTGCCAGCAGCCCCACAGGGGGCGGTGAGCAGTTCTTC	CASSPTGGGEQFF	few	TRBV7-3	TRBJ2-1	TRBD1
TGCGCCAGCAGCCAATCGAGTCTAGCGGGGGGGAATGTTGTGGAGACCCAGTACTTC	CASSQSSLAGGNVVETQYF	-	TRBV4-1	TRBJ2-5	TRBD2
TGTGCCAGCAGCGAAAGTGTGACAGGGACCCAAGAGACCCAGTACTTC	CASSESVTGTQETQYF	-	TRBV9	TRBJ2-5	TRBD1
TGTGCCAGCAGTCCGGGACAGGGGTCAACCTACGAGCAGTACTTC	CASSPGQGSTYEQYF	-	TRBV27	TRBJ2-7	TRBD1
TGTGCCAGCAGCTTAGTCGGACAGGGGACAGATACGCAGTATTTT	CASSLVGQGTDTQYF	many	TRBV7-2	TRBJ2-3	TRBD1
TGTGCCAGCAGTTTTCGGCAGCCCAATGAGCAGTTCTTC	CASSFRQPNEQFF	few	TRBV12-3/TRBV12-4	TRBJ2-1	-
TGTGCCAGCAGTGTGACCACGCCAGGCACAGATACGCAGTATTTT	CASSVTTPGTDTQYF	-	TRBV2	TRBJ2-3	-
TGCGCCAGCAGCTTAACCCAGGAGACTGAAGCTTTCTTT	CASSLTQETEAFF	-	TRBV5-1	TRBJ1-1	-
TGTGCCAGCAGTTTTGGCTGGGGGGGAACTGAAGCTTTCTTT	CASSFGWGGTEAFF	-	TRBV12-3/TRBV12-4	TRBJ1-1	-
TGTGCCAGCAGCCCCATCGGCGCAGGGTGGGTCTATGGCTACACCTTC	CASSPIGAGWVYGYTF	-	TRBV7-9	TRBJ1-2	-
TGTGCCAGCAGATCAAACAGGGGGCGCAAAAACATTCAGTACTTC	CASRSNRGRKNIQYF	-	TRBV12-3/TRBV12-4	TRBJ2-4	TRBD1
TGTGCCAGTAGTCCAGGGGACAGGGGGTATGAAGCTTTCTTT	CASSPGDRGYEAFF	many	TRBV19	TRBJ1-1	TRBD1
TGTGCCAGCAGCAGACAGGGGAGGGATGAGCAGTTCTTC	CASSRQGRDEQFF	few	TRBV6-2/TRBV6-3	TRBJ2-1	-
TGTGCCAGCAGCTTGGGGACAGATCTTGGAAGCTACACCTTC	CASSLGTDLGSYTF	few	TRBV6-4	TRBJ1-2	TRBD1
TGTGCCAGCAGCTCAGCCGGGAGACGCAATCAGCCCCAGCATTTT	CASSSAGRRNQPQHF	-	TRBV7-8	TRBJ1-5	-
TGCGCCAGCAGCCAAGATCGGCAGAGCTCCTACAATGAGCAGTTCTTC	CASSQDRQSSYNEQFF	few	TRBV4-3	TRBJ2-1	-
TGCAGTGCTAGAGGTGGGAGTTCCTACAATGAGCAGTTCTTC	CSARGGSSYNEQFF	few	TRBV20-1	TRBJ2-1	-
TGCGCCAGCAGTCAGGGGTTGACTGAAGCTTTCTTT	CASSQGLTEAFF	-	TRBV5-1	TRBJ1-1	-
TGTGCCAGCAGCTTACCAGGGGGCCGGAACACTGAAGCTTTCTTT	CASSLPGGRNTEAFF	-	TRBV5-8	TRBJ1-1	TRBD1
TGTGCCAGCAGCTTGGGCAGGCCAACCCATACGCAGTATTTT	CASSLGRPTHTQYF	few	TRBV7-8	TRBJ2-3	-
TGTGCCACCAGTACCACAAGTGTCGATACGCAGTATTTT	CATSTTSVDTQYF	-	TRBV24-1	TRBJ2-3	-
TGCGCCAGCAGCCAGGGAGCGGGGGACCAAGAGACCCAGTACTTC	CASSQGAGDQETQYF	-	TRBV4-1	TRBJ2-5	TRBD2
TGCAGTGCTAGGAAGAGGTCCACAGATACGCAGTATTTT	CSARKRSTDTQYF	few	TRBV20-1	TRBJ2-3	-
TGTGCCAGCAGCTTGTTCCAGGGGGCAGGCGAGCAGTACTTC	CASSLFQGAGEQYF	-	TRBV5-6	TRBJ2-7	TRBD1
TGTGCCAGCAGCAGACAGCTCGGCTACACCTTC	CASSRQLGYTF	-	TRBV12-3/TRBV12-4	TRBJ1-2	-
TGCGCCAGCAGCTCAGGGGATTTGCTCACTGAAGCTTTCTTT	CASSSGDLLTEAFF	few	TRBV5-1	TRBJ1-1	-
TGTGCCAGCAGCCCCTCGATGGGTCGCCTTAGCACAGATACGCAGTATTTT	CASSPSMGRLSTDTQYF	many	TRBV3-1	TRBJ2-3	-
TGTGCCATCAGCCAAGATCCAAGGGCTAGCGGGGAAAATGAGCAGTTCTTC	CAISQDPRASGENEQFF	once	TRBV3-1	TRBJ2-1	TRBD2
TGCGCCAGCAGTATTGGGGGGATCGAGGATACGCAGTATTTT	CASSIGGIEDTQYF	few	TRBV5-1	TRBJ2-3	-
TGTGCCACCAGCAGTGGCAGAAGGGCCGTTCAGCCCCAGCATTTT	CATSSGRRAVQPQHF	-	TRBV15	TRBJ1-5	-
TGCGCCAGCAGCTTTCGTAAGCCCTACACTGAAGCTTTCTTT	CASSFRKPYTEAFF	few	TRBV5-1	TRBJ1-1	-
TGTGCCAGCAGCTTAAGCCAGGTGTTTGGAGCTTTCTTT	CASSLSQVFGAFF	-	TRBV7-3	TRBJ1-1	-
TGCGCCAGCAGCCAATCCAGCTATGGCTACACCTTC	CASSQSSYGYTF	-	TRBV5-1	TRBJ1-2	-
TGCAGTGCTAGAACCCTGTCCCGGGGGGGGCCAAACAATGAGCAGTTCTTC	CSARTLSRGGPNNEQFF	few	TRBV20-1	TRBJ2-1	TRBD2
TGTGCCAGCAGCTACGGGGGTCCTAACCAGCCCCAGCATTTT	CASSYGGPNQPQHF	once	TRBV5-4	TRBJ1-5	-
TGTGCCAGCAGCTCCCCCATGAGACTCTATGGCTACACCTTC	CASSSPMRLYGYTF	-	TRBV9	TRBJ1-2	-
TGCGCCAGCAGCTCTAGCGGGACTAGCACAGATACGCAGTATTTT	CASSSSGTSTDTQYF	few	TRBV5-1	TRBJ2-3	TRBD2